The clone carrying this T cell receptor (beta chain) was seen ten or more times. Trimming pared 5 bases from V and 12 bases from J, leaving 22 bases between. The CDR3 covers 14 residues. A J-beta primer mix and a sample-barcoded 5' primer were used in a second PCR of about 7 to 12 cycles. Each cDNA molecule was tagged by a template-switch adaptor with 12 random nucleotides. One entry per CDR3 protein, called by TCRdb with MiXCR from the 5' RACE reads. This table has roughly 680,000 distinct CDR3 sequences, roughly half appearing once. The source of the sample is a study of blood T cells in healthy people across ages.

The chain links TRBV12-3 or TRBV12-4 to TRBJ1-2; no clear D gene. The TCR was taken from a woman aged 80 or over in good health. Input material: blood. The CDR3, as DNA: TGTGCCAGCAGTCCTACGACTCGGCAGCCCTGGCACACCTTC. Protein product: CASSPTTRQPWHTF.